The T cell receptor (beta chain) under discussion was sequenced for a study of cytomegalovirus exposure and HLA in healthy donors. General observations from the study: The sole available immune exposure information was CMV serostatus. In a later analysis, specific HLA alleles were associated with around 17,000 TCR beta sequences at a 0.05 false discovery rate.

This CDR3 region has 17 residues. V shed 2 bases and J shed 0 bases, with 16 bases lying between them. Germline lookup yields CDR1 SGHRS and CDR2 YFSETQ. This PCR relied on a set of 60 Vbeta primers and 13 Jbeta primers. Sequencing was performed with immunoSEQ multiplex PCR; in TCRdb, only in-frame clones are kept and a portion is missing. This sample contains around 70,000 clones. Details on this clone: What it binds is unknown.

What was sequenced was PBMCs. The clonotype comes from a man aged 40-49 years in good health and CMV-seronegative. The V gene is TRBV5-1, the J gene TRBJ2-3, with D tentatively TRBD2 (6 bases). DNA of the CDR3: TGCGCCAGCAGCTTTTCCCGGGAGAGTTGGAGCACAGATACGCAGTATTTT. Residues: CASSFSRESWSTDTQYF.